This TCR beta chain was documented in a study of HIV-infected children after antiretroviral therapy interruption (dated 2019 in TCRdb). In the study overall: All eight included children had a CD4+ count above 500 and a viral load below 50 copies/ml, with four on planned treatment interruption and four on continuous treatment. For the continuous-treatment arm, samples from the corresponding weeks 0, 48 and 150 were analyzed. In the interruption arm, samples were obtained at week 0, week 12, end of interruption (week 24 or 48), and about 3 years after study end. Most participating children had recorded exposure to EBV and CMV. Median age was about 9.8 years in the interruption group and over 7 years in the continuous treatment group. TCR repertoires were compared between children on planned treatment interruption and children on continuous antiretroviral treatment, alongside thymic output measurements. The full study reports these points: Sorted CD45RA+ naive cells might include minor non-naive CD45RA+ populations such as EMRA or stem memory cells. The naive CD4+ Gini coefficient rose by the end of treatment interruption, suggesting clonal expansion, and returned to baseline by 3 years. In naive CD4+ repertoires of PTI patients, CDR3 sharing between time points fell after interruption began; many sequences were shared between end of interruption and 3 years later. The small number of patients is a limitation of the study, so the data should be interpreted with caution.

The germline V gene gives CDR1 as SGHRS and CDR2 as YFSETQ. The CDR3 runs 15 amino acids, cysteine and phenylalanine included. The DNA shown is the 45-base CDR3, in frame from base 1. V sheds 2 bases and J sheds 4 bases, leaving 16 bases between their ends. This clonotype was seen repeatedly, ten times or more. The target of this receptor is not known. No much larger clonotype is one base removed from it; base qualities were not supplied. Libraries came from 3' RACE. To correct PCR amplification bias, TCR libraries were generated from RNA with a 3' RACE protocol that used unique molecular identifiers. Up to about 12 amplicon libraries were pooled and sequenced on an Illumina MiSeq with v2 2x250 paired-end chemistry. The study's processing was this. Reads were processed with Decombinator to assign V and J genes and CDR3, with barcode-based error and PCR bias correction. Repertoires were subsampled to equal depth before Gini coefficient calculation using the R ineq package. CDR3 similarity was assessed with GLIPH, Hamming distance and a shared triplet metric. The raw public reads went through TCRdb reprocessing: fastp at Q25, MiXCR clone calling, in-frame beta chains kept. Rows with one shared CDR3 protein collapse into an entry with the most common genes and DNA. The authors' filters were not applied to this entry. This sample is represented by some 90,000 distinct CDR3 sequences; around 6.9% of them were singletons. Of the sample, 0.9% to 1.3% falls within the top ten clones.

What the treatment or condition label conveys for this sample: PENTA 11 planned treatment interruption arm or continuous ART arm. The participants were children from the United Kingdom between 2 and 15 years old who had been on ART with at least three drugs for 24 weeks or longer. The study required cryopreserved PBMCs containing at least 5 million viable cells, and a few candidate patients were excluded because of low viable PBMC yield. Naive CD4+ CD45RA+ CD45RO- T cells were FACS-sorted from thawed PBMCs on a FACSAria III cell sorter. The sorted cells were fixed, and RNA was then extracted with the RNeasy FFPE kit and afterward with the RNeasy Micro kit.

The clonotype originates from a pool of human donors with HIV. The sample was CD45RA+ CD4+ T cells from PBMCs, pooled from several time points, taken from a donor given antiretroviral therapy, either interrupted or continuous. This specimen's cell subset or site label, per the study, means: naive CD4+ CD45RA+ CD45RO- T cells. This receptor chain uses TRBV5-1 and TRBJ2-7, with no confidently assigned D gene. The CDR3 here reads CASSLDPALLYEQYF. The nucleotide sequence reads TGCGCCAGCAGCTTAGACCCTGCCCTCCTTTACGAGCAGTACTTC.